This T cell receptor beta chain came from a study of blood T cells in healthy people across ages. Turning to the study itself: About one barcoded beta molecule per two T cells was the capture yield of template switching.

This clonotype was counted a few times. As yet, its antigen is unknown. Whole-study results and caveats: Estimated diversity that came from one million T cells was considered an underestimate.

PCR was performed a second time for about 6 to 12 cycles using a sample-barcoded 5' primer and a J-beta primer mix. Each cDNA molecule, via a template-switch adaptor with 12 random nucleotides, was tagged. TCRdb processed the 5' RACE reads anew with MiXCR; each CDR3 protein has one entry. This sample has about 1.5 million distinct CDR3 sequences, with 40% to 45% found just once. V gave up 4 bases and J gave up 9 bases, with 15 bases separating them. The CDR3 extends over 13 amino acids. Germline loops: CDR1 LGHNA, CDR2 YNFKEQ. Individuals who donated were healthy Caucasians from Russia aged about 6 to 90.

This chain uses TRBV4-2 with TRBJ2-5; the D gene is possibly TRBD2 (5 bases). The source is a woman between 18 and 29 years old in good health. Specimen: blood. DNA for the CDR3: TGTGCCAGCAGCCGCGGGCAGGCCGGGGCCCAGTACTTC. Residues: CASSRGQAGAQYF.